This TCR beta chain was obtained from a study of identical twins (dated by TCRdb to 2016 to 2017). In terms of the full investigation: To test whether fetal clonotypes persist, this study deep-sequenced TCR alpha and beta repertoires from monozygotic twins, from unrelated adults of various ages, and from cord blood. Replicate twin experiments were performed at different times using different library preparation protocols to rule out contamination. General conclusions and limits of the study: Zero-insertion analyses could be partly confounded by invariant T cells such as MAIT and iNKT, although diverse VJ usage argued against such confounding for most clonotypes. The excess sharing between twins in beta out-of-frame sequences was weaker because fewer shared sequences reduced the signal-to-noise ratio. Fewer insertions were carried by abundant cord blood beta clonotypes; a weaker similar trend was observed in young adult naive repertoires, while no such trend was observed in memory repertoires. Compared with coincidental sharing between unrelated individuals, out-of-frame TCR alpha sequences shared between twins had an excess of sequences with low generation probability. Conclusions relied on cross-sectional statistical analysis, since the same donors could not be followed over many years. In monozygotic twins, out-of-frame TCR alpha sharing was systematically underestimated by recombination models, although the models agreed with sharing between unrelated individuals.

Every donor was a healthy Caucasian. Miltenyi CD45RO+ enrichment and human naive T-cell isolation kits were used to isolate memory (CD45RO+) and naive T cells from PBMC. Library construction relied on 5' RACE. The data were produced on an Illumina HiSeq 2000. A universal primer binding site was added through template switching, and the final cDNA carried a unique molecular identifier so that TCR cDNA molecules could be counted accurately. First-strand cDNA for TCR alpha and beta chains was synthesized from specific primers in the conserved constant-segment region. To control for contamination, every cDNA library carried two barcodes: a SMART-Mk sample barcode plus Illumina barcodes. Two successive PCR steps introduced TruSeq adapter sequences along with Illumina sample barcodes. The Illumina HiSeq platform was used with custom primers to sequence TCR alpha and beta cDNA libraries. Under the source paper's analysis protocol: Raw reads were processed with MiGEC to extract unique molecular identifiers, and MiXCR was used to determine CDR3 positions. For each individual, recombination models were inferred using an EM algorithm with the repgenHMM and IGoR tools. Shared clonotype analysis was performed with the tcR package in R, normalizing sharing by the product of cloneset sizes. Out-of-frame nonproductive sequences were analyzed to study raw recombination free of thymic and clonal selection effects. The public sequencing data were trimmed at Q25 with fastp and processed into clonotypes with MiXCR by TCRdb, which kept only in-frame beta chains. Each entry is one CDR3 protein sequence, shown with its most common DNA and genes. The V and J calls were determined by TCRdb, not by the authors. The sample yields 150,000 or so distinct CDR3 sequences; around 3.5% were counted once. More than 6.5% of the sample belongs to the ten largest clones.

This clonotype showed up many times. The clone's antigen remains unknown. The input lacks base qualities; no much larger clone sits a single base away. CDR1 and CDR2 (SGHRS, YFSETQ) derive from the germline V gene. The junction carries 7 bases between V and J, which are trimmed by 2 bases and 5 bases respectively. From cysteine to phenylalanine, the CDR3 is 13 amino acids long. The only DNA kept is the CDR3, 39 bases in frame from the first base. The receptor chain draws on TRBV5-1 and TRBJ2-2, with no reliable assignment of the D segment. Specimen: memory T cells sorted from blood. The cell subset or site label for this specimen denotes: CD45RO+ enriched T cells. This TCR was sampled from a man between 18 and 29 years old in good health. The nucleotides are TGCGCCAGCAGCTTACATAGAACCGGGGAGCTGTTTTTT. The translation is CASSLHRTGELFF.